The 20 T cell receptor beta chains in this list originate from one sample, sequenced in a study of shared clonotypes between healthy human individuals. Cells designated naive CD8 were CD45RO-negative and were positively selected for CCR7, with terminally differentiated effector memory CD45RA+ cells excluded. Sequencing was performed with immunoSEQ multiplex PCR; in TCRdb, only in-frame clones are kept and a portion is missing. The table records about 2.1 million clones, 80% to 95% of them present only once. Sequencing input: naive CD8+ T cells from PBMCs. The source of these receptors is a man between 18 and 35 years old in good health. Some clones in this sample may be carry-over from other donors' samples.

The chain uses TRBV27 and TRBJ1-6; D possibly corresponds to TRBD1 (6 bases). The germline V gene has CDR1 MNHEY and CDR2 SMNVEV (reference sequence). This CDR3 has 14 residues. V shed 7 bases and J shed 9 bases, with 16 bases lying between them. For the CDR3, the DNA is TGTGCCAGCACCATACAGGGTGGGGGTTCACCCCTCCACTTT. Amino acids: CASTIQGGGSPLHF.

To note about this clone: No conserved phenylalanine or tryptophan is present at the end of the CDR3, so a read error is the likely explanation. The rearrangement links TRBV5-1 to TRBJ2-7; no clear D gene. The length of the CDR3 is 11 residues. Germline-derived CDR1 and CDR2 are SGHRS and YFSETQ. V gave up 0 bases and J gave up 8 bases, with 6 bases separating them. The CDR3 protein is CASSLGHKQYL. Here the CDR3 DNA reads TGCGCCAGCAGCTTGGGACATAAGCAGTACCTC.

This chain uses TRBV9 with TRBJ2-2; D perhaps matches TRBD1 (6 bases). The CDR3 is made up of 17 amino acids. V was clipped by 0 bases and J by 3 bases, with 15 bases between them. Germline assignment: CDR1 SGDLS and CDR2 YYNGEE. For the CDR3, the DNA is TGTGCCAGCAGCGTAGATCGGGTCAGGGGTTACACCGGGGAGCTGTTTTTT. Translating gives CASSVDRVRGYTGELFF.

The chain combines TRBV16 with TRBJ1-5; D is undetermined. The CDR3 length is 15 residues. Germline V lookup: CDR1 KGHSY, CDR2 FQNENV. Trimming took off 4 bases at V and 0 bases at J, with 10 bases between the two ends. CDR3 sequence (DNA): TGTGCCAGCAGCCCTCCCGACGGTAGCAATCAGCCCCAGCATTTT. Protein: CASSPPDGSNQPQHF.

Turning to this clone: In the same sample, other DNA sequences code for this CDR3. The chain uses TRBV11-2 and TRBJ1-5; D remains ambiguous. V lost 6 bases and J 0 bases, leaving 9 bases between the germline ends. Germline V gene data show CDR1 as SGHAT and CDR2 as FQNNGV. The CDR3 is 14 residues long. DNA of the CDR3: TGTGCCAGCAGTTTGGATTATAGCAATCAGCCCCAGCATTTT. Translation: CASSLDYSNQPQHF.

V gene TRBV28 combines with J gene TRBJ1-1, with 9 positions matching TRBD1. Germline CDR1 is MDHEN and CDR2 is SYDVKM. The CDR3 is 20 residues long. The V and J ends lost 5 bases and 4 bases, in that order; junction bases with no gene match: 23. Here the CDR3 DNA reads TGTGCCAGCAGTGCCCCAGGAATGGCGGGGACAGGGAGGTGGGCCACTGAAGCTTTCTTT. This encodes CASSAPGMAGTGRWATEAFF.

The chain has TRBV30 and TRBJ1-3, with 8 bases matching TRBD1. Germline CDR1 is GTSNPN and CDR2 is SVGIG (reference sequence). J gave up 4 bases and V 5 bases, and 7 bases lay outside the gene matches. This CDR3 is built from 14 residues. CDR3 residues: CAWLQGGEGNTIYF. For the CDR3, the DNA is TGTGCCTGGCTACAGGGGGGAGAAGGAAACACCATATATTTT.

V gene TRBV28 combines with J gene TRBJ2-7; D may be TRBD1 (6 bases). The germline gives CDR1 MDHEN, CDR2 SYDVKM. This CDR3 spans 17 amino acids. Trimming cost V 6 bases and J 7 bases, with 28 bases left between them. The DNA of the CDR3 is TGTGCCAGCAGCCCAAATGATATGGGACACTTATTCGGAGAGCAGTACTTC. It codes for CASSPNDMGHLFGEQYF.

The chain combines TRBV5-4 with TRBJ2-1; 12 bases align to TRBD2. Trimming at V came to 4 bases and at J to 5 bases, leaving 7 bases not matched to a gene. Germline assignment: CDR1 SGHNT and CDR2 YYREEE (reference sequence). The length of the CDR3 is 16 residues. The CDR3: CASSQETSGSNNEQFF. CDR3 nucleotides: TGTGCCAGCAGCCAGGAGACTAGCGGGAGTAACAATGAGCAGTTCTTC.

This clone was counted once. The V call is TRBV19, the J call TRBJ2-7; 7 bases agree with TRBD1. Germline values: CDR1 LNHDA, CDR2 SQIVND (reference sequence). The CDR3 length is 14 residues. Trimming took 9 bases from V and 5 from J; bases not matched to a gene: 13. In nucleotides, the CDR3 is TGTGCCAGAGCCCGAGGGGGCTCGAGCCACGAGCAGTACTTC. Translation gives CARARGGSSHEQYF.

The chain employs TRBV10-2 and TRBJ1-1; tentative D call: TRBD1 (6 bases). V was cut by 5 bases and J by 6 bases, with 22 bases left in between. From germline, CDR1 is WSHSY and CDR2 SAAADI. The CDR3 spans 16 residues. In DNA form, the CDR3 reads TGCGCCAGCAGTTTTACAGGGATATCGGAAGTCGCTGAAGCTTTCTTT. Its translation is CASSFTGISEVAEAFF.

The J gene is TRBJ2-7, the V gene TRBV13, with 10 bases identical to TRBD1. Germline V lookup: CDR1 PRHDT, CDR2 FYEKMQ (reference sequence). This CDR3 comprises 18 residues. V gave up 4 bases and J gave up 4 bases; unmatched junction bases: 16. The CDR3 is CASSSRDRGTLASYEQYF. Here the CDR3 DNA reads TGTGCCAGCAGCTCCCGGGACAGGGGAACGCTAGCGAGTTACGAGCAGTACTTC.

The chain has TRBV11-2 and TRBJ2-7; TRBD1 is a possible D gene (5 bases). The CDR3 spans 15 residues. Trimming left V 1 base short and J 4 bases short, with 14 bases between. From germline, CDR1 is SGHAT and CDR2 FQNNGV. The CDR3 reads CASSLAAGSGYEQYF. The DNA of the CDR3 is TGTGCCAGCAGCTTAGCGGCAGGGTCTGGATACGAGCAGTACTTC.

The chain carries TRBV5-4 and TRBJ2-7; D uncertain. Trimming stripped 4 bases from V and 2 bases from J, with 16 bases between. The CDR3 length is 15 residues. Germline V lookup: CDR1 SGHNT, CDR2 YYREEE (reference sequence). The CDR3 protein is CASSLKREKTYEQYF. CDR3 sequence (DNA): TGTGCCAGCAGCCTCAAACGCGAAAAGACCTACGAGCAGTACTTC. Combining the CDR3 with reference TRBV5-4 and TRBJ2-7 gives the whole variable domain ETGVTQSPTHLIKTRGQQVTLRCSSQSGHNTVSWYQQALGQGPQFIFQYYREEENGRGNFPPRFSGLQFPNYSSELNVNALELDDSALYLCASSLKREKTYEQYFGPGTRLTVT.

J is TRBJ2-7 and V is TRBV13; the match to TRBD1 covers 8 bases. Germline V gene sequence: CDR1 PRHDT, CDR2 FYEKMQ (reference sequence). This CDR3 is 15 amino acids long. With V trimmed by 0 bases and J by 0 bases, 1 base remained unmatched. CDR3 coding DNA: TGTGCCAGCAGCTTAGGGGACAGGGCCTCCTACGAGCAGTACTTC. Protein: CASSLGDRASYEQYF.

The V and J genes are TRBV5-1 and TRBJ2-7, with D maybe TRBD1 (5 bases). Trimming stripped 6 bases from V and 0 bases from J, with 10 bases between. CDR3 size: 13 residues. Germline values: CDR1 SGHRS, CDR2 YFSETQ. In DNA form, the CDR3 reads TGCGCCAGCACCCCGACAGACTCCTACGAGCAGTACTTC. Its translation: CASTPTDSYEQYF.

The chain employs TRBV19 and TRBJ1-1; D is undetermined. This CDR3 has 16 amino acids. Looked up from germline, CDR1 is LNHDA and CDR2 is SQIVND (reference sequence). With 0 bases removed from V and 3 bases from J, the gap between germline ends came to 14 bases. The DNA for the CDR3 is TGTGCCAGTAGTATAGATTATGTGGGCGAATACACTGAAGCTTTCTTT. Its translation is CASSIDYVGEYTEAFF.

The CDR3 loop reads CASSYLGAGTEAFF. In nucleotides, the CDR3 is TGTGCCAGCAGTTATCTGGGGGCCGGCACTGAAGCTTTCTTT. The chain recombines TRBV6-5 with TRBJ1-1, with D perhaps TRBD1 (6 bases). Germline V gene lookup returns CDR1 MNHEY and CDR2 SVGAGI. V dropped 3 bases and J dropped 4 bases, with 12 bases sitting between them. The CDR3 covers 14 residues.

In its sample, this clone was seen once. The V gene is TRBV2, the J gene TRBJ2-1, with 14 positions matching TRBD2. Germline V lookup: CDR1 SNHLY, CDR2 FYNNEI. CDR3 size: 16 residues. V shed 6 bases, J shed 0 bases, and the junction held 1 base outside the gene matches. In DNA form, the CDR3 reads TGTGCCAGCAGGGGGACTAGCGGGAGCTCCTACAATGAGCAGTTCTTC. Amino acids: CASRGTSGSSYNEQFF.

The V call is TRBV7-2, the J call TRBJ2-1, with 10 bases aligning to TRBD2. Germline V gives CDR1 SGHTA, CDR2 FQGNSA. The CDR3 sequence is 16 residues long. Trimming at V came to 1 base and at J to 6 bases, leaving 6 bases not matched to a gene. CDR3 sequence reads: CASSLVLAGAGNEQFF. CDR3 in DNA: TGTGCCAGCAGCTTAGTCCTAGCGGGAGCAGGCAATGAGCAGTTCTTC. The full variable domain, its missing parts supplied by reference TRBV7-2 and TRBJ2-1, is GAGVSQSPSNKVTEKGKDVELRCDPISGHTALYWYRQSLGQGLEFLIYFQGNSAPDKSGLPSDRFSAERTGGSVSTLTIQRTQQEDSAVYLCASSLVLAGAGNEQFFGPGTRLTVL.